The rows below give T cell receptor beta chains drawn from one sample of a study of blood T cell repertoires in COVID-19. Produced via immunoSEQ multiplex PCR; TCRdb's table is partial and in-frame only. The sample contains 130,000 or so clones, roughly 84% of which appear only once. Sequencing was performed on peripheral blood. The receptor source for this set is a woman aged 60 to 75 with acute or convalescent COVID-19. CDR3s include the opening cysteine and the closing phenylalanine or tryptophan. The D gene is left open where the match is weak. Size is stated for part of the rows, as once, few or many counts, or as a class when the clone is expanded.

cdr3_nt	cdr3_aa	cdr3_length	j_call	d_call	v_call	clone_size
TGTGCCAGCAGTCCGCGGACTAGCGGGGGGAATTACCTATACAATGAGCAGTTCTTC	CASSPRTSGGNYLYNEQFF	19	TRBJ2-1	TRBD2	TRBV27	.
TGTGCCAGCAGCCGGGACTCCTCGGAGGGCTACACCTTC	CASSRDSSEGYTF	13	TRBJ1-2	.	TRBV5-5	.
TGTGCCAGCAGTTTGGAGAGGCAGGGGCTTCAAGAGACCCAGTACTTC	CASSLERQGLQETQYF	16	TRBJ2-5	.	TRBV28	.
TGTGCCACCTGGGACTCCTCAAGAGGGAGGGAGACCCAGTACTTC	CATWDSSRGRETQYF	15	TRBJ2-5	.	TRBV19	.
TGTGCCACCATGACTCGGCAGACCCAGTACTTC	CATMTRQTQYF	11	TRBJ2-5	.	TRBV24-1	.
TGTGCCAGCTCACCACTCCCTCTTTTCGCGAACACCGGGGAGCTGTTTTTT	CASSPLPLFANTGELFF	17	TRBJ2-2	.	TRBV18	.
TGTGCCTGGGCGAACCCCCCCGGACAGGGGAATCAGCCCCAGCATTTT	CAWANPPGQGNQPQHF	16	TRBJ1-5	TRBD1	TRBV30	.
TGCAGCGTTACCCGCGGACAGGGCAGGAACACTGAAGCTTTCTTT	CSVTRGQGRNTEAFF	15	TRBJ1-1	TRBD1	TRBV29-1	.
TGTGCCAGCAGCTTGGAGTTGGCCGCCGGGAATGAGCAGTTCTTC	CASSLELAAGNEQFF	15	TRBJ2-1	.	TRBV5-4	.
TGTGCCATCAGATTACGACAGGAGAACACTGAAGCTTTCTTT	CAIRLRQENTEAFF	14	TRBJ1-1	.	TRBV10-3	.
TGTGCCAGCAGCTATATGACCGGGATCACCGGGGAGCTGTTTTTT	CASSYMTGITGELFF	15	TRBJ2-2	.	TRBV7-3	once
TGCGCCAGCAGCCAAGACGGCAGGGAGAACACTGAAGCTTTCTTT	CASSQDGRENTEAFF	15	TRBJ1-1	.	TRBV4-1	.
TGTGCCAGCAGCCCCCTCCGGGTTCTGGATACGCAGTATTTT	CASSPLRVLDTQYF	14	TRBJ2-3	.	TRBV11-2	few
TGTGCCAGCCTCCGGCGGGGGGGCCAATCCGGGGAGCTGTTTTTT	CASLRRGGQSGELFF	15	TRBJ2-2	TRBD2	TRBV7-3	.
TGTGCCAGTAGTATAGGACAGGGCGGCAGCGAGCAGTACTTC	CASSIGQGGSEQYF	14	TRBJ2-7	TRBD1	TRBV19	.
TGTGCCAGCAGTTCATCCTGGAGGGAGCAGTACTTC	CASSSSWREQYF	12	TRBJ2-7	.	TRBV28	.
TGTGCCAGCAGCCAAGGAGGGGCTAGCGGGGCTGGGGAGCTGTTTTTT	CASSQGGASGAGELFF	16	TRBJ2-2	TRBD2	TRBV3-1/TRBV3-2	.
TGTGCCAGTAGTATCGGGACAGGGGGCAGCCGACCGCGGGAGACCCAGTACTTC	CASSIGTGGSRPRETQYF	18	TRBJ2-5	TRBD1	TRBV19	once
TGTGCCAGCCGGGGGGCGAACACTGAAGCTTTCTTT	CASRGANTEAFF	12	TRBJ1-1	.	TRBV14	few
TGCGCCAGCAGCCAGAGACAGGGGAGCTCCTACAATGAGCAGTTCTTC	CASSQRQGSSYNEQFF	16	TRBJ2-1	TRBD1	TRBV5-1	.
TGTGCCAGCTCAATGACAGGGGGCGCGGATGGCTACACCTTC	CASSMTGGADGYTF	14	TRBJ1-2	TRBD1	TRBV18	.
TGCGCCAGCAGCCCCCCAGGGAGGACCTACGAGCAGTACTTC	CASSPPGRTYEQYF	14	TRBJ2-7	.	TRBV10-2	.